The 15 T cell receptor beta chains below were found in one sample sequenced in a study of T cell changes during pregnancy in multiple sclerosis. Method: immunoSEQ multiplex PCR; TCRdb's copy keeps in-frame clones and lacks some. The sample has tens of thousands of clones; under 95% are singletons. The sequencing here drew on CD4+ T cells from peripheral blood mononuclear cells, taken in the third trimester of pregnancy. Receptor source: a female donor with multiple sclerosis, enrolled in a pregnancy study.

The J gene is TRBJ2-7, the V gene TRBV6-5, with 7 bases identical to TRBD2. CDR1 and CDR2 (germline): MNHEY, SVGAGI. This CDR3 is built from 14 residues. Trimming cost V 10 bases and J 0 bases; bases outside gene matches: 9. The CDR3 nucleotides are TGTGCCACCCGACCACAGCGGGGCTCCTACGAGCAGTACTTC. Amino acid sequence: CATRPQRGSYEQYF.

The V gene is TRBV5-6, the J gene TRBJ2-7; TRBD1 matches 10 bases. The CDR3 runs to 14 residues. Germline CDR1 and CDR2: SGHDT and YYEEEE. J was trimmed by 7 bases and V by 4 bases; bases with no gene match: 8. CDR3 residues: CASSTDRGLGEQYF. Written as DNA, the CDR3 is TGTGCCAGCAGCACCGACAGGGGGCTGGGAGAGCAGTACTTC.

This chain joins TRBV4-2 and TRBJ2-7; D perhaps matches TRBD2 (5 bases). CDR1 is LGHNA and CDR2 is YNFKEQ in the germline V gene. Trimming removed 0 bases at V and 7 bases at J, with 13 bases between. The CDR3 is made up of 14 amino acids. The CDR3 here is CASSQERVWVEQYF. DNA of the CDR3: TGTGCCAGCAGCCAAGAGAGGGTATGGGTTGAGCAGTACTTC.

The chain recombines TRBV5-4 with TRBJ2-1, with a tentative D call TRBD2 (5 bases). The CDR3 extends over 16 amino acids. Trimming left V 0 bases short and J 6 bases short, with 16 bases between. Germline V gene lookup returns CDR1 SGHNT and CDR2 YYREEE (reference sequence). The CDR3 loop is CASSLASGSLLNEQFF. The CDR3 bases are TGTGCCAGCAGCTTGGCGTCGGGGAGTTTACTCAATGAGCAGTTCTTC.

The gene calls are TRBV19 and TRBJ1-5; D is uncertain. V was shortened by 9 bases and J by 7 bases, with 16 bases between the two germline ends. This CDR3 comprises 13 residues. Germline V gene sequence: CDR1 LNHDA, CDR2 SQIVND (reference sequence). CDR3 residues: CASNVGSGQPQHF. For the CDR3, the DNA is TGTGCCAGCAACGTGGGATCGGGGCAGCCCCAGCATTTT.

The chain combines TRBV5-4 with TRBJ2-1; 7 positions match TRBD1. CDR1 and CDR2 from the germline V gene are SGHNT and YYREEE (reference sequence). V trimming: 0 bases; J trimming: 5 bases; junction bases outside the gene matches: 5. The CDR3 length is 15 residues. CDR3 coding DNA: TGTGCCAGCAGCTTGGGACAGGGTCTACACAATGAGCAGTTCTTC. Protein sequence: CASSLGQGLHNEQFF.

The chain carries TRBV19 and TRBJ1-5, with D maybe TRBD1 (6 bases). The germline V gene has CDR1 LNHDA and CDR2 SQIVND (reference sequence). With 7 bases removed from V and 11 bases from J, the gap between germline ends came to 18 bases. The CDR3 has 13 amino acids. The CDR3 protein is CASMAAGAWAQHF. As DNA, the CDR3 is TGTGCCAGTATGGCGGCAGGGGCCTGGGCCCAGCATTTT.

V usage is TRBV11-2 and J usage is TRBJ1-3; 7 bases are a match to TRBD1. After removal of 7 bases from V and 4 bases from J, the junction contained 16 bases not matched to a gene. Germline V CDR1 and CDR2: SGHAT, FQNNGV. The CDR3 runs to 17 residues. The CDR3 DNA follows: TGTGCCAGCACTGACCAGGGGGTCAGTTTTTGGGGAAACACCATATATTTT. Translation gives CASTDQGVSFWGNTIYF.

This clone has just one count. The chain carries TRBV6-1 and TRBJ2-1; perhaps TRBD2 as D (5 bases). The V gene lost 1 base and the J gene lost 0 bases, with 13 bases spanning the gap. In germline, CDR1 is MNHNS, CDR2 SASEGT. This CDR3 is built from 17 residues. This chain's CDR3 is CASSEEGIGNSYNEQFF. The CDR3 bases are TGTGCCAGCAGTGAAGAAGGGATCGGGAACTCCTACAATGAGCAGTTCTTC.

The rearrangement uses TRBV30 and TRBJ1-4, with 8 bases aligning to TRBD1. Germline values: CDR1 GTSNPN, CDR2 SVGIG (reference sequence). V lost 3 bases and J lost 3; bases outside the gene matches: 6. The CDR3 spans 15 residues. The CDR3, as DNA: TGTGCCTGGAGGGAGACAGGGGTTCCTAATGAAAAACTGTTTTTT. It translates to CAWRETGVPNEKLFF.

This clone was counted a single time. The V and J genes are TRBV10-1 and TRBJ2-3; TRBD2 matches at 9 bases. Germline CDR1 and CDR2: WNHNN and SYGVQD (reference sequence). Losses at the gene ends were 5 bases for V and 4 bases for J; bases not matched to a gene: 10. The CDR3 sequence is 16 residues long. CDR3 sequence reads: CASSSISGSEADTQYF. CDR3 bases: TGCGCCAGCAGTTCTATTAGCGGGAGTGAAGCAGATACGCAGTATTTT.

This clone was seen once. J is TRBJ1-1 and V is TRBV7-2; D remains ambiguous. From germline, CDR1 is SGHTA and CDR2 FQGNSA. This CDR3 spans 13 amino acids. The germline V and J ends were trimmed by 1 base and 6 bases, with 9 bases remaining between them. The CDR3 reads CASSLVPFAEAFF. The CDR3 DNA sequence: TGTGCCAGCAGCTTAGTCCCCTTTGCTGAAGCTTTCTTT.

This rearrangement joins TRBV5-1 to TRBJ1-5; D possibly corresponds to TRBD1 (6 bases). V was clipped by 4 bases and J by 0 bases, with 17 bases between them. The germline gives CDR1 SGHRS, CDR2 YFSETQ. The CDR3 has 17 residues. DNA for the CDR3: TGCGCCAGCAGCGAACCGGGGGGGGGCCGTAGCAATCAGCCCCAGCATTTT. It encodes CASSEPGGGRSNQPQHF.

The chain couples TRBV2 to TRBJ2-7, with TRBD1 identical over 7 bases. This CDR3 spans 14 amino acids. The germline gives CDR1 SNHLY, CDR2 FYNNEI. V lost 5 bases to trimming and J lost 2 bases; unmatched junction nucleotides: 6. The CDR3 loop reads CASSWETGTYEQYF. CDR3 bases: TGTGCCAGCAGTTGGGAGACAGGGACCTACGAGCAGTACTTC.

DNA of the CDR3: TGTGCCATCAGTGAACGGGGAGATCCCTACAATGAGCAGTTCTTC. It translates to CAISERGDPYNEQFF. The chain combines TRBV10-3 with TRBJ2-1, with D perhaps TRBD2 (5 bases). With 3 bases removed from V and 2 bases from J, the gap between germline ends came to 11 bases. Germline CDR1 and CDR2: ENHRY and SYGVKD. This CDR3 has 15 residues.